The clone carrying this TCR beta chain was observed at least ten times. Its antigen is currently unknown. The source of the sample is a study of regulatory T cells in long-lasting Graves disease. Findings and limits, study-wide: Persistent cases favored TRBV28, TRBJ1-2 and TRBJ2-5.

Regarding time point: newly diagnosed GD, antithyroid drugs for less than 3 months. Scientists built the TCR library using RNA that was extracted from PBMCs. To make TCR beta libraries, researchers used iRepertoire HTBI primers and Arm-PCR of CDR3 regions. MiXCR, applied by TCRdb to the multiplex PCR reads, yields one record per CDR3 protein. The repertoire holds hundreds of thousands of distinct CDR3 sequences, with around 13% as singletons. The CDR3 is 14 amino acids. Germline V gene sequence: CDR1 MDHEN, CDR2 SYDVKM. V lost 6 bases and J lost 2; bases outside the gene matches: 3. These same records also appear under a second study, on T cells in Graves' hyperthyroidism and ophthalmopathy. From that study: Carried out on the TCR CDR3, a first-round RT-PCR used the HTBI primer set. Most clonotypes that expanded in the thyroid above 0.001 also showed up in blood.

The chain joins TRBV28 to TRBJ2-1, with 8 bases matching TRBD2. This clonotype was sampled from a woman aged 30 to 39 with Graves disease. The sample here was peripheral blood mononuclear cells (PBMCs), taken at new diagnosis, from a patient treated with antithyroid drugs. The DNA of the CDR3 is TGTGCCAGCAGCGTGACTAGCGCCTACAATGAGCAGTTCTTC. It translates to CASSVTSAYNEQFF.